This TCR beta chain is drawn from a study of cytomegalovirus exposure and HLA in healthy donors. Broader study findings: A list of around 150 TCR beta chains associated with cytomegalovirus was given. Researchers reported that a few CMV-associated chains were confirmed in vitro as CMV antigen-specific.

Turning to this clone: What it recognizes is unknown.

This CDR3 contains 13 residues. Germline V gene data show CDR1 as MNHEY and CDR2 as SVGAGI. V was shortened by 0 bases and J by 9 bases, with 9 bases between the two germline ends. Measured with immunoSEQ multiplex PCR; TCRdb has only the in-frame clones, and not every one. The table includes roughly 200,000 clones, approximately 86% detected once. The chain employs TRBV6-5 and TRBJ2-1; no clear D gene. Sequenced material: PBMCs. The receptor's source is a man aged 25 to 40 in good health and CMV-seropositive. CDR3 in amino acids: CASSYSLIGEQFF. In DNA, the CDR3 is TGTGCCAGCAGTTACTCTCTCATCGGTGAGCAGTTCTTC.